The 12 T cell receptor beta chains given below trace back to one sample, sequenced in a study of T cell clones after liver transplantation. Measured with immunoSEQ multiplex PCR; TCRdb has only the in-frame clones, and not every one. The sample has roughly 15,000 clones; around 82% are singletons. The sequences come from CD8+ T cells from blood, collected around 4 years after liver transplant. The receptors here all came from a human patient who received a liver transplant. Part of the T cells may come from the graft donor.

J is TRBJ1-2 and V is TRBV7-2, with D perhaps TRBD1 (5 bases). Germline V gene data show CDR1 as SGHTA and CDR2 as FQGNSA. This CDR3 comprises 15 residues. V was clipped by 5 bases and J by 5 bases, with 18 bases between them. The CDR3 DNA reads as TGTGCCAGCAGCAACCGACGGGGGGTTGGATATGGCTACACCTTC. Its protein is CASSNRRGVGYGYTF.

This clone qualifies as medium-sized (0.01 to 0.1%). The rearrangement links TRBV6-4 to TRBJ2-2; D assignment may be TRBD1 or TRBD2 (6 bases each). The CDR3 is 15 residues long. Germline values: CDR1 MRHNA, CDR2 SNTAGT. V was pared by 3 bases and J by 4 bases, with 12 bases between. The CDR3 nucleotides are TGTGCCAGCAGTGAAGGCAGGGGAGGCACCGGGGAGCTGTTTTTT. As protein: CASSEGRGGTGELFF.

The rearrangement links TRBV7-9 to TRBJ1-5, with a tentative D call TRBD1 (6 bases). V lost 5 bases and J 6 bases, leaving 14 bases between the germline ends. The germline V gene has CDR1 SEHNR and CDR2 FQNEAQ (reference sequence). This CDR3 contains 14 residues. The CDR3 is CASSVGGVGQPQHF. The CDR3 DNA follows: TGTGCCAGCAGCGTCGGGGGCGTCGGTCAGCCCCAGCATTTT.

DNA of the CDR3: TGTGCCAGCAGCTTTTCGCGGGGGCGCCGTAGCACAGATACGCAGTATTTT. This encodes CASSFSRGRRSTDTQYF. This chain links TRBV11-3 with TRBJ2-3; possible D gene TRBD2, 7 bases. The CDR3 has 17 residues. Germline loops: CDR1 SGHNT, CDR2 YENEEA. V gave up 3 bases and J gave up 0 bases, with 16 bases separating them.

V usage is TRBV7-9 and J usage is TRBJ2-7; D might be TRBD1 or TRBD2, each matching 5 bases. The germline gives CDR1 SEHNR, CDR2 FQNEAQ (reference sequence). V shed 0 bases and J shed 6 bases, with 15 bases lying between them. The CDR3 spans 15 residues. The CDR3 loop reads CASSLAGLRGTEQYF. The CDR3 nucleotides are TGTGCCAGCAGCTTAGCGGGTCTGAGAGGGACCGAGCAGTACTTC.

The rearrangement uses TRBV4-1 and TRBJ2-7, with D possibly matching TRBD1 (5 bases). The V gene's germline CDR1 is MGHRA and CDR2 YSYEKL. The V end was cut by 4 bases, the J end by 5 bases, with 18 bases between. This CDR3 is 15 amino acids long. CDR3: CASSLNLGARDEQYF. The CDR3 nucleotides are TGCGCCAGCAGCCTTAATTTAGGGGCCCGGGACGAGCAGTACTTC.

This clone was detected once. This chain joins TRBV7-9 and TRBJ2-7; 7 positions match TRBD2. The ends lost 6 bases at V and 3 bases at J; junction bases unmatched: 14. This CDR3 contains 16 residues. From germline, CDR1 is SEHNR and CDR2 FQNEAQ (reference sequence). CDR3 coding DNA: TGTGCCAGCAGGGGTACTCTAGCGGAGCAAAACTACGAGCAGTACTTC. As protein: CASRGTLAEQNYEQYF.

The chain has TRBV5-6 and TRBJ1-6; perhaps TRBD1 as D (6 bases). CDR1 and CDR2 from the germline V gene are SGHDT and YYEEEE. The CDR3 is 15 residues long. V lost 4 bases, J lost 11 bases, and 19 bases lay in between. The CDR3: CASSPGGQFNPPLHF. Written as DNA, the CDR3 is TGTGCCAGCAGCCCAGGCGGACAGTTCAATCCACCCCTCCACTTT.

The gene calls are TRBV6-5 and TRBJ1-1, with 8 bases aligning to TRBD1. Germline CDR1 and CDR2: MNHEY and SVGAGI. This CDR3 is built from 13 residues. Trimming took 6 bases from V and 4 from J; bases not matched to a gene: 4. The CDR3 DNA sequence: TGTGCCAGCAGACAGGGGGGCGTCACTGAAGCTTTCTTT. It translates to CASRQGGVTEAFF.

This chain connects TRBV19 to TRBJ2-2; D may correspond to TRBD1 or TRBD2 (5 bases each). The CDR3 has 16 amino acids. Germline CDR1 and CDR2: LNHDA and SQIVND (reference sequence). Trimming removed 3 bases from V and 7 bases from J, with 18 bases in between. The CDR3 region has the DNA TGTGCCAGTAGTATCTTCCCAGGGAGCAGGAACGGGGAGCTGTTTTTT. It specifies CASSIFPGSRNGELFF.

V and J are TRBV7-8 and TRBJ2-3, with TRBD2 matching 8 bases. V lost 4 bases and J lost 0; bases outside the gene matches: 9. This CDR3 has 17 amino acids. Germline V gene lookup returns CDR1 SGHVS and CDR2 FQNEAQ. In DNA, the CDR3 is TGTGCCAGCAGCTCTTACCCAGCGGGGGTGAGCACAGATACGCAGTATTTT. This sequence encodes CASSSYPAGVSTDTQYF.

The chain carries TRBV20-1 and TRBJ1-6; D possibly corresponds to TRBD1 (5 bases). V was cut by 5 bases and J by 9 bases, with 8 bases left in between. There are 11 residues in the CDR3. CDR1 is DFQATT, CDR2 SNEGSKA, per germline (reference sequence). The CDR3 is CSAWGGSPLHF. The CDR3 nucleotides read TGCAGTGCTTGGGGGGGTTCACCCCTCCACTTT.